This entry is about one T cell receptor beta chain. Its target is not known. This CDR3 spans 13 amino acids. Between the trimmed V and J ends, which lost 1 base and 2 bases, there was a span of 8 bases. From germline, CDR1 is SQVTM and CDR2 ANQGSEA. The source material, RNA transcripts, was used to amplify TCR beta CDR3 regions. The TCR CDR3 was amplified in a first-round RT-PCR using the HTBI primer set. TCRdb re-called the multiplex PCR reads with MiXCR, one entry per CDR3 protein. The sample lists 300,000 to 400,000 distinct CDR3 sequences, 18% occurring once. The entry originates in a study of T cells in Graves' hyperthyroidism and ophthalmopathy. Diagnosing involved the use of clinical symptoms, serum thyroxine and TRAb, thyroid ultrasound and orbital computed tomography. The source of the PBMCs was around 9 ml of fresh peripheral blood. General study findings and limits: Model predictions of ophthalmopathy came a median roughly 6.4 months before onset. Within blood appeared most thyroid clonotypes that had expanded above 0.001.

Specimen: blood. The chain is built from TRBV29-1 and TRBJ1-2; D gene ambiguous. This receptor was obtained from a woman aged 45-65 years with Graves' hyperthyroidism. CDR3 coding DNA: TGCAGCGTTGAAGTGCAGGACAACTATGGCTACACCTTC. This gives the protein CSVEVQDNYGYTF.